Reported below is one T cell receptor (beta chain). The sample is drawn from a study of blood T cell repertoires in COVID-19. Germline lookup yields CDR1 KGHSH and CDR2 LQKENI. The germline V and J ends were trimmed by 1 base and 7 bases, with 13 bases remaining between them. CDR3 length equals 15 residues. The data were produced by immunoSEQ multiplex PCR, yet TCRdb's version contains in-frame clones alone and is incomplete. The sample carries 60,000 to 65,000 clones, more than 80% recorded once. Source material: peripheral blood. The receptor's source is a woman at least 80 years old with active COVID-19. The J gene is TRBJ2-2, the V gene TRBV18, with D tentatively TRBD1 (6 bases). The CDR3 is CASSPLQGPIGELFF. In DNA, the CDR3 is TGTGCCAGCTCACCACTGCAGGGGCCCATCGGGGAGCTGTTTTTT.